Below are 29 T cell receptor beta chains sequenced from a single sample in a study of regulatory T cells in long-lasting Graves disease. Sequencing libraries for TCR beta were prepared with iRepertoire HTBI primers and Arm-PCR of CDR3 regions. Via MiXCR, TCRdb re-called the multiplex PCR reads, giving one row per CDR3 protein. The sample contains approximately 500,000 distinct CDR3 sequences, about a fifth of which appear only once. Time point described: persistent/refractory GD, antithyroid drugs over 5 years with positive TRAb. Construction of the TCR library relied on RNA isolated from PBMCs. This specimen consisted of peripheral blood mononuclear cells (PBMCs), obtained when the disease was refractory, from a patient treated with antithyroid drugs. The origin of the receptors is a female donor with Graves disease.

Comments on this clonotype: An end of the junction does not agree with germline; a read error may underlie this. The chain has TRBV4-1 and TRBJ1-5; unclear D gene. The germline V gene has CDR1 MGHRA and CDR2 YSYEKL. The CDR3 is 13 amino acids. The CDR3 loop reads CASSQNPNQPQHF. The CDR3 bases are TGTGCCAGCAGCCAAAATCCTAATCAGCCCCAGCATTTT.

This clonotype was observed many times. The chain joins TRBV28 to TRBJ2-5; D gene uncertain. Germline-derived CDR1 and CDR2 are MDHEN and SYDVKM. The germline V and J ends were trimmed by 3 bases and 7 bases, with 12 bases remaining between them. This CDR3 region has 13 residues. As DNA, the CDR3 is TGTGCCAGCAGTTTTGCCCCCGGTCGGACCCAGTACTTC. Protein product: CASSFAPGRTQYF.

This clonotype occurred many times. This chain connects TRBV27 to TRBJ1-5, with 7 nucleotides matching TRBD1. V dropped 4 bases and J dropped 1; count of bases not matched to a gene: 13. Germline-derived CDR1 and CDR2 are MNHEY and SMNVEV (reference sequence). There are 18 residues in the CDR3. The CDR3 DNA reads as TGTGCCAGCAGTTCCCCGGGGGGGCAGGGGGAAAGCAATCAGCCCCAGCATTTT. Amino acids: CASSSPGGQGESNQPQHF.

A word on this clonotype: A much larger clone differs by one base, so this may be a read error. The chain carries TRBV28 and TRBJ2-5; 11 bases map to TRBD2. The CDR3 runs to 16 residues. Germline V CDR1 and CDR2: MDHEN, SYDVKM. V lost 6 bases to trimming and J lost 4 bases; unmatched junction nucleotides: 10. The CDR3 coding sequence is TGTGCCAGCAGCCCTCGACTAGCGGGGCCCGGAGAGACCCAGTACTTC. Translated: CASSPRLAGPGETQYF.

In this sample, this clonotype turned up many times. The chain uses TRBV28 and TRBJ1-6; D is perhaps TRBD1 (5 bases). Germline loops: CDR1 MDHEN, CDR2 SYDVKM. Deletions cut 5 bases from V and 3 bases from J, with 14 bases between. The CDR3 covers 16 residues. CDR3 nucleotides: TGTGCCAGCAGTGGTCATCGGACATTCTATAATTCACCCCTCCACTTT. Translation gives CASSGHRTFYNSPLHF.

This rearrangement joins TRBV19 to TRBJ1-5; D is unresolved. Looked up from germline, CDR1 is LNHDA and CDR2 is SQIVND (reference sequence). The CDR3 is 20 amino acids. Trimming took 5 bases from V and 2 from J, leaving 28 bases between them. CDR3: CASSPGSRGRSPIGNQPQHF. As DNA, the CDR3 is TGTGCCAGTAGTCCCGGCTCACGCGGGCGGAGTCCTATAGGCAATCAGCCCCAGCATTTT. Full variable domain (remainder filled in from reference TRBV19 and TRBJ1-5): DGGITQSPKYLFRKEGQNVTLSCEQNLNHDAMYWYRQDPGQGLRLIYYSQIVNDFQKGDIAEGYSVSREKKESFPLTVTSAQKNPTAFYLCASSPGSRGRSPIGNQPQHFGDGTRLSIL.

The rearrangement joins TRBV6-1 to TRBJ2-7, with TRBD1 matching 7 bases. J was trimmed by 2 bases and V by 6 bases; bases with no gene match: 7. Per the germline V gene, CDR1 is MNHNS and CDR2 is SASEGT. The CDR3 runs 14 residues. CDR3 sequence reads: CASRGQVSPYEQYF. CDR3 sequence (DNA): TGTGCCAGCAGAGGACAGGTATCTCCCTACGAGCAGTACTTC.

This clonotype has more than one count but fewer than ten. The gene calls are TRBV20-1 and TRBJ2-5, with 9 bases fitting TRBD1. Germline lookup yields CDR1 DFQATT and CDR2 SNEGSKA (reference sequence). The length of the CDR3 is 15 residues. Trimming removed 0 bases from V and 5 bases from J; junction bases left unmatched: 7. CDR3 nucleotides: TGCAGTGCTAGAGAAAGCACCGGGACAGGGGAGACCCAGTACTTC. Translated: CSARESTGTGETQYF.

In its sample, this clonotype was seen many times. The gene calls are TRBV6-2 or TRBV6-3 and TRBJ1-1; 8 bases match TRBD1. The CDR3 totals 15 residues. With V trimmed by 0 bases and J by 6 bases, 6 bases remained unmatched. Germline V gene sequence: CDR1 MNHEY, CDR2 SVGEGT. The CDR3 DNA reads as TGTGCCAGCAGTTACTCGATCGGGACAGGTGCTGAAGCTTTCTTT. This encodes CASSYSIGTGAEAFF.

This clonotype was counted many times. This chain links TRBV12-3 or TRBV12-4 with TRBJ1-4; 12 positions agree with TRBD1. V lost 6 bases and J lost 11; bases outside the gene matches: 7. This CDR3 has 14 amino acids. CDR3 bases: TGTGCCAGCAGGAACCGGGACAGGGGGCATAAACTGTTTTTT. Its protein product is CASRNRDRGHKLFF.

This clonotype has only a few counts. The chain links TRBV10-3 to TRBJ2-7, with D perhaps matching TRBD1 or TRBD2 (5 bases each). Germline V gene data show CDR1 as ENHRY and CDR2 as SYGVKD. Trimming left V 4 bases short and J 0 bases short, with 19 bases between. The CDR3 has 17 amino acids. CDR3 coding DNA: TGTGCCATCAGTGTGGTGTGGCAGGGAGACTCCTCCTACGAGCAGTACTTC. The encoded protein is CAISVVWQGDSSYEQYF.

This clonotype showed up many times. The chain recombines TRBV7-8 with TRBJ1-4; no reliable D call. From germline, CDR1 is SGHVS and CDR2 FQNEAQ. Trimming left V 5 bases short and J 0 bases short, with 19 bases between. The CDR3 runs 18 residues. CDR3 bases: TGTGCCAGCAGCCCATCGGGGAGGGCAGACGCAACTAATGAAAAACTGTTTTTT. Amino acid sequence: CASSPSGRADATNEKLFF.

The gene calls are TRBV7-6 and TRBJ2-5; perhaps TRBD2 as D (5 bases). CDR3 length equals 17 residues. Trimming took off 5 bases at V and 0 bases at J, with 19 bases between the two ends. Germline lookup yields CDR1 SGHVS and CDR2 FNYEAQ. CDR3 nucleotides: TGTGCCAGCAGCCCTCGGGCTGGAGGTCTCCACCAAGAGACCCAGTACTTC. It codes for CASSPRAGGLHQETQYF.

As concerns this clonotype: This may be a read error, as it is one base from a much larger clone. This chain connects TRBV28 to TRBJ1-1; no clear D. CDR1 and CDR2 from the germline V gene are MDHEN and SYDVKM. Between the trimmed V and J ends, which lost 1 base and 6 bases, there was a span of 15 bases. CDR3 length: 15 residues. DNA for the CDR3: TGTGCCAGCAGTTTATTTTACGAATTGGACGCTGAAGCTTTCTTT. The encoded protein is CASSLFYELDAEAFF.

Concerning this clonotype itself: A read error may be the cause here, since a much bigger clone is one base away. V gene TRBV29-1 combines with J gene TRBJ1-1; 7 bases agree with TRBD1. Germline V CDR1 and CDR2: SQVTM, ANQGSEA. The CDR3 totals 15 residues. Here the CDR3 reads CSVVGSDRRNTGAFF. The CDR3 bases are TGCAGCGTTGTGGGGTCGGACAGGAGGAACACTGGAGCTTTCTTT.

This clonotype was picked up one time. CDR3 DNA sequence: TGCAGTGCCGCACTTTATGACAGGGGGTTAACAGATACGCAGTATTTT. Amino acids: CSAALYDRGLTDTQYF. The chain carries TRBV20-1 and TRBJ2-3; 9 bases are a match to TRBD1. In germline, CDR1 is DFQATT, CDR2 SNEGSKA (reference sequence). The CDR3 runs to 16 residues. With V trimmed by 6 bases and J by 3 bases, 13 bases remained unmatched.

This clonotype was observed a handful of times. This chain uses TRBV5-1 with TRBJ1-6; D unclear. Germline V gene sequence: CDR1 SGHRS, CDR2 YFSETQ. This CDR3 region has 14 residues. V dropped 1 base and J dropped 6 bases, with 8 bases sitting between them. Written as DNA, the CDR3 is TGCGCCAGCAGCTTGTGGGCGGGTAATTCACCCCTCCACTTT. Protein product: CASSLWAGNSPLHF.

A remark on this clonotype: This may be a read error: a much more frequent sequence differs by one nucleotide. The chain links TRBV27 to TRBJ1-6, with no clear D. Trimming removed 3 bases from V and 5 bases from J, with 8 bases in between. This CDR3 spans 14 amino acids. CDR1 MNHEY and CDR2 SMNVEV come from the germline V gene (reference sequence). The CDR3 loop is CASSLIRDNSPLHF. The CDR3, as DNA: TGTGCCAGCAGTTTGATCAGAGATAATTCACCCCTCCACTTT.

The rearrangement joins TRBV6-1 to TRBJ2-7, with 7 bases lining up with TRBD1. Germline-derived CDR1 and CDR2 are MNHNS and SASEGT. Germline trimming cut 5 bases from V and 7 bases from J; bases unmatched to any gene: 14. There are 15 residues in the CDR3. CDR3 residues: CASSRTTDRAAEQYF. As DNA, the CDR3 is TGTGCCAGCAGTCGAACTACCGACAGGGCGGCGGAGCAGTACTTC.

This clonotype was seen ten or more times. The J gene is TRBJ2-5, the V gene TRBV20-1; 10 positions match TRBD2. CDR3 length: 15 amino acids. J lost 5 bases, V lost 2 bases, and 8 bases had no gene match. Germline assignment: CDR1 DFQATT and CDR2 SNEGSKA (reference sequence). The CDR3 loop reads CSARSESGGDETQYF. CDR3 DNA sequence: TGCAGTGCTAGATCGGAGAGCGGGGGGGACGAGACCCAGTACTTC.

This clonotype was counted ten times or more. V usage is TRBV6-1 and J usage is TRBJ1-1; D remains ambiguous. Germline V CDR1 and CDR2: MNHNS, SASEGT. Trimming removed 6 bases at V and 2 bases at J, with 13 bases between. The CDR3 runs 14 residues. The CDR3 protein is CASRGELLNTEAFF. The DNA of the CDR3 is TGTGCCAGCAGGGGCGAACTTTTAAACACTGAAGCTTTCTTT.

This clonotype was observed a handful of times. This chain uses TRBV7-9 with TRBJ1-2; unclear D gene. CDR3 length equals 12 residues. Between the trimmed V and J ends, which lost 6 bases and 7 bases, there was a span of 12 bases. Germline CDR1 and CDR2: SEHNR and FQNEAQ (reference sequence). The CDR3 DNA reads as TGTGCCAGCAGTCCCGGGTCCTCTGGCTACACCTTC. It yields the protein CASSPGSSGYTF. The full variable domain, in which reference TRBV7-9 and TRBJ1-2 provide the parts outside the CDR3, is DTGVSQNPRHKITKRGQNVTFRCDPISEHNRLYWYRQTLGQGPEFLTYFQNEAQLEKSRLLSDRFSAERPKGSFSTLEIQRTEQGDSAMYLCASSPGSSGYTFGSGTRLTVV.

The chain uses TRBV5-1 and TRBJ1-1; no clear D gene. Trimming removed 2 bases from V and 8 bases from J, with 10 bases in between. CDR3 length: 12 amino acids. Germline V gives CDR1 SGHRS, CDR2 YFSETQ. The CDR3 reads CASSFGPEEAFF. The CDR3 nucleotides are TGCGCCAGCAGCTTCGGGCCCGAGGAAGCTTTCTTT.

The V and J genes are TRBV20-1 and TRBJ2-7, with TRBD1 matching over 7 bases. V lost 5 bases, J lost 0 bases, and 10 bases stayed unmatched. This CDR3 has 15 residues. CDR1 is DFQATT, CDR2 SNEGSKA, per germline (reference sequence). This CDR3 is CSAYRDRDVSYEQYF. The DNA of the CDR3 is TGCAGTGCTTATCGTGACAGGGACGTCTCCTACGAGCAGTACTTC.

The chain uses TRBV18 and TRBJ1-2; no clear D gene. V lost 0 bases and J 6 bases, leaving 8 bases between the germline ends. This CDR3 is 13 amino acids long. Per germline, CDR1 KGHSH and CDR2 LQKENI. DNA for the CDR3: TGTGCCAGCTCACCACCGGGCTGGGATGGCTACACCTTC. It is translated as CASSPPGWDGYTF.

CDR3 DNA sequence: TGTGCCAGCAGTTTAGCGGGAGGGGTTACCGGGGAGCTGTTTTTT. Protein product: CASSLAGGVTGELFF. The chain carries TRBV28 and TRBJ2-2, with 9 bases lining up with TRBD2. Germline V lookup: CDR1 MDHEN, CDR2 SYDVKM. The CDR3 runs to 15 residues. J gave up 5 bases and V 2 bases, and 3 bases lay outside the gene matches.

Many counts were recorded for this clonotype. The chain carries TRBV12-3 or TRBV12-4 and TRBJ1-2; tentative D call: TRBD1 (5 bases). The CDR3 contains 15 residues. V was shortened by 4 bases and J by 6 bases, with 18 bases between the two germline ends. CDR3 DNA: TGTGCCAGCAGTTCCCTTCAAGGTGGGGCCGATGGCTACACCTTC. It translates to CASSSLQGGADGYTF.

This clonotype was recorded many times. V and J are TRBV11-2 and TRBJ1-6; no firm D call. Germline V gene data show CDR1 as SGHAT and CDR2 as FQNNGV. This CDR3 has 18 residues. V lost 1 base to trimming and J lost 7 bases, with 20 bases between them. The CDR3 is CASSLGKSWGTGNSPLHF. The CDR3 DNA sequence: TGTGCCAGCAGCTTAGGAAAGAGTTGGGGAACGGGCAATTCACCCCTCCACTTT. Full variable domain (outside the CDR3, taken from reference TRBV11-2 and TRBJ1-6): EAGVAQSPRYKIIEKRQSVAFWCNPISGHATLYWYQQILGQGPKLLIQFQNNGVVDDSQLPKDRFSAERLKGVDSTLKIQPAKLEDSAVYLCASSLGKSWGTGNSPLHFGNGTRLTVT.

This clonotype occurred many times. V gene TRBV12-3 or TRBV12-4 combines with J gene TRBJ1-2; the D gene is possibly TRBD1 (6 bases). The CDR3 length is 14 residues. The V and J ends lost 6 bases and 8 bases respectively, with 19 bases between them. The CDR3 region is CASSPTGGAGGYTF. The CDR3 bases are TGTGCCAGCAGCCCCACGGGGGGGGCTGGCGGCTACACCTTC.